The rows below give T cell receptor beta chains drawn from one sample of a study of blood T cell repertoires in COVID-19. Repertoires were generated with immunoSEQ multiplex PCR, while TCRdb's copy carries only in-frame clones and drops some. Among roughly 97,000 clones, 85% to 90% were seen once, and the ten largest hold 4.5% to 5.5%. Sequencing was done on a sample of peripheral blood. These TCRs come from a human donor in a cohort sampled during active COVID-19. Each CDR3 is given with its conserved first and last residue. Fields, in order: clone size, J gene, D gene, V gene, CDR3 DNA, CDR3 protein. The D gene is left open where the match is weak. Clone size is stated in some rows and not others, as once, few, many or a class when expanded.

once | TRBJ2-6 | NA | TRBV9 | TGTGCCAGCAGCGTCGGACACGGAACCTCTGGGGCCAACGTCCTGACTTTC | CASSVGHGTSGANVLTF
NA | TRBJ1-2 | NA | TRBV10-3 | TGTGCCATCAGTGACAACTACTATGGCTACACCTTC | CAISDNYYGYTF
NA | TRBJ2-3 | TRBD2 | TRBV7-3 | TGTGCCAGCAGCTTACTAGCGGGGAAGTTAGGAGATACGCAGTATTTT | CASSLLAGKLGDTQYF
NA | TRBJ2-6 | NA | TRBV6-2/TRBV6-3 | TGTGCCAGCAGTTACGCGGGATCTGGGGCCAACGTCCTGACTTTC | CASSYAGSGANVLTF
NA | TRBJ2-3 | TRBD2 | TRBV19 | TGTGCCAGTAGTATGGGGGGGGCAGATACGCAGTATTTT | CASSMGGADTQYF
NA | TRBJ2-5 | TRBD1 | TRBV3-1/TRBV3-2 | TGTGCCAGCAGCCAGGGGACAGGGTACCAAGAGACCCAGTACTTC | CASSQGTGYQETQYF
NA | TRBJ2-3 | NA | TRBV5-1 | TGCGCCAGCAGCTTGGGCGGGTGGACAGATACGCAGTATTTT | CASSLGGWTDTQYF
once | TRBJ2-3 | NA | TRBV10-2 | TGCGCCAGCAGTGAGTCAGTAGTTAGCACAGATACGCAGTATTTT | CASSESVVSTDTQYF
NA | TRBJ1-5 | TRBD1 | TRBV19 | TGTGCCAGTAGTCCGGACAGGGGGGTAAGCGGCAATCAGCCCCAGCATTTT | CASSPDRGVSGNQPQHF
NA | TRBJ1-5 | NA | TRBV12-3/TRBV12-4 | TGTGCCAGCAGTTTGGGGGCATGGCAGCCCCAGCATTTT | CASSLGAWQPQHF
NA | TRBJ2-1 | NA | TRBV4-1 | TGCGCCAGCCTACGGGACTCGCTCAGCAATGAGCAGTTCTTC | CASLRDSLSNEQFF
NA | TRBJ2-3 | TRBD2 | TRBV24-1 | TGTGCCACCAGTGATAGGCTAGCGGGGTCTAGCACAGATACGCAGTATTTT | CATSDRLAGSSTDTQYF
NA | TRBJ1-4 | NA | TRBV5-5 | TGTGCCAGCAGCCGCGGACAGACACCCGGTGAAAAACTGTTTTTT | CASSRGQTPGEKLFF
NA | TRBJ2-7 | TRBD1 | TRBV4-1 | TGCGCCAGCAGCCAAGGGGACAGGGGTACCTACGAGCAGTACTTC | CASSQGDRGTYEQYF
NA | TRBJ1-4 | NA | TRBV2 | TGTGCCAGCAGTCGGGGGGCTCGGGATAATGAAAAACTGTTTTTT | CASSRGARDNEKLFF
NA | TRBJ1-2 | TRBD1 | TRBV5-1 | TGCGCCAGCACCCCTACAGGGGGCGACGGCTACACCTTC | CASTPTGGDGYTF
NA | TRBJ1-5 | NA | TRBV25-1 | TGTGCCAGCAGTGAGTCAGGGAAGGGCAATCAGCCCCAGCATTTT | CASSESGKGNQPQHF
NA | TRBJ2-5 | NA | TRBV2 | TGTGGGTCAGGGCCTCAAGAGACCCAGTACTTC | CGSGPQETQYF
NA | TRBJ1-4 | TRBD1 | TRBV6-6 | TGTGCCAGCAAAACAGGGGGCGCTGGTGAAAAACTGTTTTTT | CASKTGGAGEKLFF
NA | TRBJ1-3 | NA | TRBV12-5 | TGTGCTAGTGAGACAGATCTTGGAAACACCATATATTTT | CASETDLGNTIYF
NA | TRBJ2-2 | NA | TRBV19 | TGTGCCTCTCTAAGCCGGGGGATCTATACCGGGGAGCTGTTTTTT | CASLSRGIYTGELFF
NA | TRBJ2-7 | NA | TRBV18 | TGTGCCAGCTCACCGGGACTTCAATCTTTCGTGCAGTACTTC | CASSPGLQSFVQYF
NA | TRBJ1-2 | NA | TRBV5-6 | TGTGCCAGCAGCGAGAGTTACTATGGCTACACCTTC | CASSESYYGYTF
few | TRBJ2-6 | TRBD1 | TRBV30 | TGTGCCTGGAAAGGGGGACAGCGCTCTGGGGCCAACGTCCTGACTTTC | CAWKGGQRSGANVLTF
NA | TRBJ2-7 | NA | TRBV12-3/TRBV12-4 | TGTGCCAGCAGTATCGACAGGTACGAGCAGTACTTC | CASSIDRYEQYF
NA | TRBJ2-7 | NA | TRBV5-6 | TGTGCCAGCAGCTTCGGGACAAACTACGAGCAGTACTTC | CASSFGTNYEQYF
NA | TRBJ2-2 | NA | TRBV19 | TGTGCCAGTAGGCCGGGACACAACACCGGGGAGCTGTTTTTT | CASRPGHNTGELFF
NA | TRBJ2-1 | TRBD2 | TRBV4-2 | TGTGCCAGCAGCCACCCACATTCGGGACTAGCGGGGGGGCATGAGCAGTTCTTC | CASSHPHSGLAGGHEQFF
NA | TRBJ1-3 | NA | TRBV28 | TGTGCCAGCAGTCTCCTCGGGGTGGCTGGAAACACCATATATTTT | CASSLLGVAGNTIYF
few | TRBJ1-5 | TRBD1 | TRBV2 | TGTGCCAGCAAGACAGGGGGGCAGAAGGGCAATCAGCCCCAGCATTTT | CASKTGGQKGNQPQHF
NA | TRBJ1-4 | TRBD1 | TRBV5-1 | TGCGCCAGCAGCTTACAGGGGGTTGCAACTAATGAAAAACTGTTTTTT | CASSLQGVATNEKLFF
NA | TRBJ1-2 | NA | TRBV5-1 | TGCGCCAGCAGCTTGGAGGCCGGGAGTGGAAGGAATGGCTACACCTTC | CASSLEAGSGRNGYTF
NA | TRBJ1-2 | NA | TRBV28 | TGTGCCAGCAGTTTTTGGGACAAAGGCGGTCTGGGCTACACCTTC | CASSFWDKGGLGYTF
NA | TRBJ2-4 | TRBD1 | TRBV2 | TGTGCCAGCAGGCTGACAGGGACGGGTGCCAAAAACATTCAGTACTTC | CASRLTGTGAKNIQYF
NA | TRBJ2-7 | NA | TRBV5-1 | TGCGCCAGCAGCCAAAGCGCGGGGTTGGAGTACGAGCAGTACTTC | CASSQSAGLEYEQYF
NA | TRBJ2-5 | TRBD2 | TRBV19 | TGTGCCAGTCGTCCCGGGACTAGCGGGGGGGCCTTTTTTTCCCAGTACTTC | CASRPGTSGGAFFSQYF
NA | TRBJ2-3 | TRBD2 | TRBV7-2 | TGTGCCAGCAGCACCGGGACTAGCGGGAACCTCTGGCGAGGTGCGCAGTATTTT | CASSTGTSGNLWRGAQYF
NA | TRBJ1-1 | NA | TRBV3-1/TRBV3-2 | TGTGCCAGCAGCCAAAGCCTCTTTGTGGGGGCAGCCTCTCGGGCTTTCTTT | CASSQSLFVGAASRAFF
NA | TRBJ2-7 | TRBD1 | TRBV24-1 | TGTGCCACCAGTGATTCTGGGACAGGGCGGTCCTACGAGCAGTACTTC | CATSDSGTGRSYEQYF
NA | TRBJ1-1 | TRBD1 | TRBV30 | TGTGCCTGCTATACAGGGGTTGAGCTGTGGAACACTGAAGCTTTCTTT | CACYTGVELWNTEAFF
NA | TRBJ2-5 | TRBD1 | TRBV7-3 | TGTGCCAGCAGCCCATCCGCTGAGGGGGCCGGGGAGACCCAGTACTTC | CASSPSAEGAGETQYF
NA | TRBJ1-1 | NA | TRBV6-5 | TGTGCCAGCAGTTACCCGGGACAAGACACTGAAGCTTTCTTT | CASSYPGQDTEAFF
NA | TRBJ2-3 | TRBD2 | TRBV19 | TGTGCCAGTAGTGGGGCGGGGGTTAGCACAGATACGCAGTATTTT | CASSGAGVSTDTQYF